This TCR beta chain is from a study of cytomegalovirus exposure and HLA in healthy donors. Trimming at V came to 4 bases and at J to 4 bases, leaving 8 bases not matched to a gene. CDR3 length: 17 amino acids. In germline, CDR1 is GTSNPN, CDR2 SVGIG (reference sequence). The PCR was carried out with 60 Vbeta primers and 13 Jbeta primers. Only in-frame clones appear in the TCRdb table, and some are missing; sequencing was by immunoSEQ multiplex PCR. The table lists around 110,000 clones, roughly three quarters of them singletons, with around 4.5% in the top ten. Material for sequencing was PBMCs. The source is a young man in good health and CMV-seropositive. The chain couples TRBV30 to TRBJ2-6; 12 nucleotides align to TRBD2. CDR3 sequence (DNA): TGTGCCTGGACCCCCCCTAGCGGGAGGGCAGGGGCCAACGTCCTGACTTTC. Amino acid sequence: CAWTPPSGRAGANVLTF.